The present TCR beta chain was sequenced within a study of blood T cell repertoires in COVID-19. Donors were grouped by their self-reported clinical history. The CDR3 is 14 amino acids. CDR1 SNHLY and CDR2 FYNNEI come from the germline V gene. V dropped 6 bases and J dropped 7; count of bases not matched to a gene: 6. Per the authors' pipeline: For nucleated cells, counts were estimated from reference gene primer amplification. Profiling relied on immunoSEQ multiplex PCR, and the TCRdb table lists in-frame clones only, not all of them. The V and J calls and clone size were taken over from that table, and D and trimming were inferred from the DNA. The table includes fewer than 250,000 clones, 83% detected once.

Material: PBMCs or T cells enriched from blood (not recorded which). The source is a woman aged 40-49 years who had been exposed to COVID-19. The rearrangement links TRBV2 to TRBJ1-6, with TRBD1 matching 7 bases. The CDR3 DNA is TGTGCCAGCAGAGGACAGGACACAAATTCACCCCTCCACTTT. Translated: CASRGQDTNSPLHF. The whole variable domain, filled in from reference TRBV2 and TRBJ1-6, reads EPEVTQTPSHQVTQMGQEVILRCVPISNHLYFYWYRQILGQKVEFLVSFYNNEISEKSEIFDDQFSVERPDGSNFTLKIRSTKLEDSAMYFCASRGQDTNSPLHFGNGTRLTVT.